This T cell receptor beta chain was identified during a study of shared clonotypes between healthy human individuals. Concerning this clone itself: A single base separates this from a much larger clone, so it may be a read error.

Evenly divided among several immunoSEQ plates was the genomic DNA of each subset. The repertoire was sequenced with immunoSEQ multiplex PCR; TCRdb's copy has only in-frame clones and lacks some. Counted here are some 2.1 million clones, 90% to 95% occurring once; the ten biggest clones make up 0.13%. The sequence was collected from a man aged 18 to 30 in good health. Sequencing was carried out using naive CD4+ T cells sorted from blood. Subset given: CD45RA+ positively selected.

The CDR3 loop is CASSLGGKNTEAFF. CDR3 in DNA: TGTGCCAGCAGCTTAGGAGGGAAGAACACTGAAGCTTTCTTT. This chain uses TRBV11-2 with TRBJ1-1; D is unclear. V was shortened by 1 base and J by 1 base, with 7 bases between the two germline ends. CDR1 is SGHAT and CDR2 is FQNNGV in the germline V gene. The length of the CDR3 is 14 residues. Drawing the rest from reference TRBV11-2 and TRBJ1-1, the complete variable domain is EAGVAQSPRYKIIEKRQSVAFWCNPISGHATLYWYQQILGQGPKLLIQFQNNGVVDDSQLPKDRFSAERLKGVDSTLKIQPAKLEDSAVYLCASSLGGKNTEAFFGQGTRLTVV.